Each of the 9 T cell receptor beta chains below was sequenced from the same sample in a study of vaccination effects on CD4 cells after COVID-19. Cultured cells yielded isolated CD4+ T cells after 10 to 11 days. Two-dose BNT162b2 or mRNA-1273 vaccination was given to participants. TCRdb keeps only in-frame clones here, not all; method: immunoSEQ multiplex PCR. The table records 47,000 or so clones, 55% to 75% of them present only once. The antigens these receptors bind are not known. Sequenced here: CD4+ T cells from PBMCs cultured without peptide, sampled after COVID-19 vaccination. These receptor sequences come from a human donor who received a COVID-19 vaccine.

This chain links TRBV6-5 with TRBJ2-7; 11 bases are shared with TRBD2. The trim removed 0 bases at V and 2 bases at J, leaving 3 bases unmatched. The CDR3 spans 16 residues. Germline CDR1 is MNHEY and CDR2 is SVGAGI. As DNA, the CDR3 is TGTGCCAGCAGTTACTCGACGGGACTAGCGGCCTACGAGCAGTACTTC. Its protein product is CASSYSTGLAAYEQYF.

CDR3 coding DNA: TGCGCCAGCAGCCTCGGGACAGGGGAAGGGGAGACCCAGTACTTC. It encodes CASSLGTGEGETQYF. V is TRBV5-1 and J is TRBJ2-5; TRBD1 matches at 10 bases. V shed 4 bases and J 5 bases; nucleotides not matched to a gene: 8. CDR3 length equals 15 residues. In germline, CDR1 is SGHRS, CDR2 YFSETQ.

The chain couples TRBV3-1 (or the pseudogene TRBV3-2) to TRBJ2-6, with 9 bases fitting TRBD1. The junction had 17 bases not matched to a gene; V was cut back by 5 bases and J by 0 bases. CDR3 length: 21 residues. Germline CDR1 reads LGHDT; CDR2 reads YNNKEL (reference sequence). The DNA of the CDR3 is TGTGCCAGCAGCGGAATTCCCGGGACAGGGTCTTCCCGCTCTGGGGCCAACGTCCTGACTTTC. It is translated as CASSGIPGTGSSRSGANVLTF.

This chain joins TRBV6-1 and TRBJ2-1; D is unclear. Trimming shortened V by 1 base and J by 13 bases, and 5 bases separated the two germline ends. CDR3 length: 10 amino acids. In germline, CDR1 is MNHNS, CDR2 SASEGT. Here the CDR3 reads CASSEGPQFF. The CDR3 DNA reads TGTGCCAGCAGTGAAGGTCCCCAGTTCTTC.

The V gene is TRBV2, the J gene TRBJ2-5, with 8 bases that match TRBD1. V lost 4 bases to trimming and J lost 5 bases; unmatched junction nucleotides: 6. CDR3 size: 14 residues. Germline-derived CDR1 and CDR2 are SNHLY and FYNNEI. The DNA for the CDR3 is TGTGCCAGCAGTGTCCAGGGGGCGTTTGAGACCCAGTACTTC. Its translation: CASSVQGAFETQYF. Full variable domain (outside the CDR3, taken from reference TRBV2 and TRBJ2-5): EPEVTQTPSHQVTQMGQEVILRCVPISNHLYFYWYRQILGQKVEFLVSFYNNEISEKSEIFDDQFSVERPDGSNFTLKIRSTKLEDSAMYFCASSVQGAFETQYFGPGTRLLVL.

The V gene is TRBV18, the J gene TRBJ1-1; D remains unclear. V lost 3 bases and J 0 bases, leaving 14 bases between the germline ends. There are 16 residues in the CDR3. Germline V gene lookup returns CDR1 KGHSH and CDR2 LQKENI. The CDR3 region is CASSPVSGRLNTEAFF. In nucleotides, the CDR3 is TGTGCCAGCTCACCTGTTTCGGGAAGACTGAACACTGAAGCTTTCTTT.

The chain is built from TRBV4-1 and TRBJ2-1, with 14 bases that match TRBD2. Germline lookup yields CDR1 MGHRA and CDR2 YSYEKL. The CDR3 loop spans 18 amino acids. The V and J ends lost 4 bases and 0 bases, in that order; junction bases with no gene match: 5. DNA for the CDR3: TGCGCCAGCAGCCGGGGACTAGCGGGAGTAAGCTCCTACAATGAGCAGTTCTTC. Translated, it gives CASSRGLAGVSSYNEQFF.

This chain links TRBV30 with TRBJ2-5; D gene ambiguous. The CDR3 has 13 amino acids. From germline, CDR1 is GTSNPN and CDR2 SVGIG (reference sequence). V lost 4 bases, J lost 1 base, and 10 bases lay in between. As DNA, the CDR3 is TGTGCCTGGAATCGGGCAGCCCAAGAGACCCAGTACTTC. The encoded protein is CAWNRAAQETQYF.

This chain connects TRBV7-9 to TRBJ2-3; tentatively, D is TRBD1 (5 bases). V was pared by 0 bases and J by 10 bases, with 14 bases between. CDR1 and CDR2 from the germline V gene are SEHNR and FQNEAQ (reference sequence). This CDR3 comprises 14 residues. The CDR3 protein is CASSLAGLGASQYF. CDR3 nucleotide sequence: TGTGCCAGCAGCTTAGCGGGTCTAGGGGCTTCGCAGTATTTT.